One sample yielded the 27 T cell receptor beta chains listed below, sequenced in a study of blood T cells in healthy people across ages. A second PCR, run for about 7 to 12 cycles, used a sample-barcoded 5' primer plus a J-beta primer mix. TCRdb reprocessed the 5' RACE reads with MiXCR, giving one entry per CDR3 protein. This sample has 630,000 or so distinct CDR3 sequences, with approximately 29% found just once. Source material: blood. The receptors derive from a woman older than 75 in good health.

This clonotype has a count of ten or more. The rearrangement uses TRBV27 and TRBJ2-5, with D perhaps TRBD2 (5 bases). CDR1 MNHEY and CDR2 SMNVEV come from the germline V gene (reference sequence). The CDR3 sequence is 14 residues long. Trimming left V 2 bases short and J 1 base short, with 8 bases between. As DNA, the CDR3 is TGTGCCAGCAGTTTACGAGGGTCCCAAGAGACCCAGTACTTC. This gives the protein CASSLRGSQETQYF.

V and J are TRBV28 and TRBJ2-1; D assignment may be TRBD1 or TRBD2 (6 bases each). V lost 2 bases, J lost 9 bases, and 11 bases lay in between. Germline CDR1 reads MDHEN; CDR2 reads SYDVKM. The CDR3 totals 13 residues. Written as DNA, the CDR3 is TGTGCCAGCAGTTTAGCAGAGGGGGGTGAGCAGTTCTTC. Translation: CASSLAEGGEQFF.

The rearrangement links TRBV13 to TRBJ1-1, with unresolved D. The CDR3 consists of 15 residues. Germline V gives CDR1 PRHDT, CDR2 FYEKMQ (reference sequence). The germline V and J ends were trimmed by 2 bases and 4 bases, with 14 bases remaining between them. The CDR3, as DNA: TGTGCCAGCAGCTTAAGTGGGGTCGGGAGCACTGAAGCTTTCTTT. It translates to CASSLSGVGSTEAFF.

The chain recombines TRBV28 with TRBJ1-2; tentative D call: TRBD1 (6 bases). Germline values: CDR1 MDHEN, CDR2 SYDVKM. The CDR3 length is 14 residues. The V end was cut by 10 bases, the J end by 1 base, with 16 bases between. The CDR3, as DNA: TGTGCCATAGGACGGGGGGCTGATAACTATGGCTACACCTTC. Its protein is CAIGRGADNYGYTF.

On this clonotype: Since a much larger clone is just one base distant, this may be a read error. The chain recombines TRBV20-1 with TRBJ1-2, with D maybe TRBD1 (5 bases). The CDR3 totals 12 residues. V lost 7 bases and J 13 bases, leaving 22 bases between the germline ends. Per the germline V gene, CDR1 is DFQATT and CDR2 is SNEGSKA (reference sequence). CDR3 region: CSGMAGTEVCTF. CDR3 coding DNA: TGCAGTGGGATGGCCGGGACTGAAGTATGCACCTTC.

This clonotype has just a few counts. This CDR3 is CASSQMVGNQPQHF. DNA of the CDR3: TGTGCCAGCAGTCAGATGGTGGGCAATCAGCCCCAGCATTTT. The chain uses TRBV12-3 or TRBV12-4 and TRBJ1-5; no clear D. This CDR3 has 14 residues. Trimming cost V 5 bases and J 2 bases, with 10 bases left between them.

This clonotype was found many times. CDR3 sequence reads: CASSFPGQGDYGYTF. The CDR3 coding sequence is TGTGCCAGCAGCTTCCCGGGGCAGGGGGACTATGGCTACACCTTC. This sequence joins TRBV7-8 and TRBJ1-2, with 7 bases fitting TRBD1. Germline V lookup: CDR1 SGHVS, CDR2 FQNEAQ. V was clipped by 3 bases and J by 3 bases; unmatched bases: 7. CDR3 length equals 15 residues.

V usage is TRBV28 and J usage is TRBJ1-5; D is uncertain. In germline, CDR1 is MDHEN, CDR2 SYDVKM. The CDR3 consists of 14 residues. Trimming left V 2 bases short and J 7 bases short, with 12 bases between. The CDR3 loop is CASSLIGSWQPQHF. The CDR3 nucleotides are TGTGCCAGCAGTTTAATTGGTTCTTGGCAGCCCCAGCATTTT. Supplemented by reference TRBV28 and TRBJ1-5, the full variable domain reads DVKVTQSSRYLVKRTGEKVFLECVQDMDHENMFWYRQDPGLGLRLIYFSYDVKMKEKGDIPEGYSVSREKKERFSLILESASTNQTSMYLCASSLIGSWQPQHFGDGTRLSIL.

The chain uses TRBV20-1 and TRBJ2-7; D is unresolved. The V gene's germline CDR1 is DFQATT and CDR2 SNEGSKA (reference sequence). The V and J ends lost 3 bases and 6 bases respectively, with 12 bases between them. This CDR3 region has 12 residues. The CDR3 sequence: CSASRSSPEQYF. The CDR3 region has the DNA TGCAGTGCTAGTAGAAGCTCGCCCGAGCAGTACTTC.

This clonotype was recorded at least ten times. V is TRBV27 and J is TRBJ2-6, with D perhaps TRBD2 (6 bases). Germline loops: CDR1 MNHEY, CDR2 SMNVEV (reference sequence). The CDR3 runs 17 residues. Trimming removed 0 bases from V and 3 bases from J, with 12 bases in between. CDR3 coding DNA: TGTGCCAGCAGTTTATCTGGGGGGAACGGTGGGGCCAACGTCCTGACTTTC. It encodes CASSLSGGNGGANVLTF. The complete variable domain, with remaining parts taken from reference TRBV27 and TRBJ2-6, reads EAQVTQNPRYLITVTGKKLTVTCSQNMNHEYMSWYRQDPGLGLRQIYYSMNVEVTDKGDVPEGYKVSRKEKRNFPLILESPSPNQTSLYFCASSLSGGNGGANVLTFGAGSRLTVL.

This clonotype was seen repeatedly, ten times or more. The J gene is TRBJ1-2, the V gene TRBV24-1; D is ambiguous. Per germline, CDR1 KGHDR and CDR2 SFDVKD. This CDR3 spans 12 amino acids. Deletions cut 0 bases from V and 6 bases from J, with 4 bases between. The CDR3 DNA follows: TGTGCCACCAGTGATTTGTATAATGGCTACACCTTC. This encodes CATSDLYNGYTF.

This clonotype was seen repeatedly, ten times or more. One junction end disagrees with the germline gene, perhaps due to a read error. The gene calls are TRBV5-1 and TRBJ2-7; 9 bases fit TRBD1. Germline loops: CDR1 SGHRS, CDR2 YFSETQ. The CDR3 has 14 residues. CDR3 sequence reads: CASSLGQGIYEQYF. Here the CDR3 DNA reads TGTGCCAGCAGCTTGGGACAGGGCATTTACGAGCAGTACTTC.

The gene calls are TRBV9 and TRBJ2-1; 10 bases match TRBD2. The CDR3 sequence is 18 residues long. Trimming removed 2 bases from V and 5 bases from J; junction bases left unmatched: 13. The germline V gene encodes CDR1 SGDLS and CDR2 YYNGEE. As DNA, the CDR3 is TGTGCCAGCAGCGTGGGACTAGCGTGCCCCCGACAAGACAATGAGCAGTTCTTC. Protein product: CASSVGLACPRQDNEQFF.

In this sample, this clonotype turned up many times. V is TRBV6-5 and J is TRBJ2-7; tentative D call: TRBD1 (5 bases). Germline lookup yields CDR1 MNHEY and CDR2 SVGAGI. The CDR3 length is 16 residues. With 0 bases removed from V and 7 bases from J, the gap between germline ends came to 19 bases. The CDR3 sequence is CASSYSMLGRVREQYF. CDR3 sequence (DNA): TGTGCCAGCAGTTACTCGATGTTAGGCAGGGTGCGGGAGCAGTACTTC.

The rearrangement uses TRBV20-1 and TRBJ1-5; D remains ambiguous. CDR3 length equals 15 residues. Per germline, CDR1 DFQATT and CDR2 SNEGSKA (reference sequence). The ends were cut back, 1 base at V and 0 bases at J, with 10 bases in the middle. CDR3: CSARGPVYSNQPQHF. In nucleotides, the CDR3 is TGCAGTGCTAGAGGCCCCGTGTATAGCAATCAGCCCCAGCATTTT.

This clonotype was recorded a few times. The chain carries TRBV11-2 and TRBJ2-7; D might be TRBD2 (6 bases). This CDR3 comprises 14 residues. Germline V lookup: CDR1 SGHAT, CDR2 FQNNGV. Trimming removed 6 bases from V and 7 bases from J, with 19 bases in between. CDR3 amino acids: CASSLPGTFHEQYF. Here the CDR3 DNA reads TGTGCCAGCAGTTTGCCGGGGACTTTCCATGAGCAGTACTTC.

There are a few counts of this clonotype. A clone one base away is much larger, so this may be a read error. The genes are TRBV6-1 and TRBJ2-5, with a possible D match to TRBD1 (5 bases). V was cut by 4 bases and J by 5 bases, with 14 bases left in between. There are 14 residues in the CDR3. The germline V gene encodes CDR1 MNHNS and CDR2 SASEGT. The CDR3 DNA is TGTGCCAGCAGTGGCCGGGCAGGGTGGGAGACCCAGTACTTC. Protein sequence: CASSGRAGWETQYF.

This clonotype was seen ten or more times. The chain carries TRBV5-4 and TRBJ2-5; 10 bases are shared with TRBD1. The CDR3 contains 14 residues. Trimming took 5 bases from V and 4 from J; bases not matched to a gene: 5. Germline assignment: CDR1 SGHNT and CDR2 YYREEE (reference sequence). CDR3 coding DNA: TGTGCCAGCAGTTCGACAGGGGGCGGAGAGACCCAGTACTTC. It is translated as CASSSTGGGETQYF.

In this sample, this clonotype turned up many times. V and J are TRBV7-2 and TRBJ2-1, with TRBD2 matching over 11 bases. Germline V gene data show CDR1 as SGHTA and CDR2 as FQGNSA. With 1 base clipped from V and 10 bases from J, the junction kept 6 bases outside the gene matches. CDR3 size: 15 residues. The CDR3 sequence is CASSLDSGGAREQFF. The CDR3 DNA follows: TGTGCCAGCAGCTTAGATAGCGGGGGGGCGAGGGAGCAGTTCTTC.

This clonotype was recorded many times. This chain uses TRBV5-1 with TRBJ2-7, with D unresolved. The CDR3 extends over 13 amino acids. Per germline, CDR1 SGHRS and CDR2 YFSETQ. Trimming stripped 0 bases from V and 6 bases from J, with 10 bases between. The CDR3 coding sequence is TGCGCCAGCAGCTTGGTGGAGAAGGGCGAGCAGTACTTC. Amino acid sequence: CASSLVEKGEQYF.

The genes are TRBV5-1 and TRBJ2-1; maybe TRBD2 (5 bases). Between the trimmed V and J ends, which lost 0 bases and 8 bases, there was a span of 9 bases. Germline-derived CDR1 and CDR2 are SGHRS and YFSETQ. This CDR3 spans 13 amino acids. The DNA of the CDR3 is TGCGCCAGCAGCTTGGGGGTTAGCGATGAGCAGTTCTTC. It specifies CASSLGVSDEQFF.

This sequence joins TRBV7-2 and TRBJ2-7; D is unclear. The CDR3 sequence is 13 residues long. V dropped 1 base and J dropped 5 bases, with 9 bases sitting between them. Germline CDR1 reads SGHTA; CDR2 reads FQGNSA. The CDR3, as DNA: TGTGCCAGCAGCTTAGACAGAATCGACGAGCAGTACTTC. It codes for CASSLDRIDEQYF.

This clonotype showed up many times. The gene calls are TRBV15 and TRBJ1-5, with 7 bases that match TRBD1. V shed 5 bases, J shed 7 bases, and the junction held 8 bases outside the gene matches. CDR1 and CDR2 (germline): LNHNV, YYDKDF (reference sequence). This CDR3 spans 14 amino acids. Here the CDR3 DNA reads TGTGCCACCAGCGGGGACAGTTCCAGGCAGCCCCAGCATTTT. Translating gives CATSGDSSRQPQHF.

This chain connects TRBV30 to TRBJ1-1; 8 bases line up with TRBD1. Germline values: CDR1 GTSNPN, CDR2 SVGIG (reference sequence). The CDR3 spans 13 residues. V shed 5 bases, J shed 4 bases, and the junction held 6 bases outside the gene matches. The DNA of the CDR3 is TGTGCCTGGCCAGGGGGCCTGGGCACTGAAGCTTTCTTT. Translated: CAWPGGLGTEAFF.

V usage is TRBV20-1 and J usage is TRBJ1-6; no clear D gene. Trimming stripped 1 base from V and 0 bases from J, with 4 bases between. Germline loops: CDR1 DFQATT, CDR2 SNEGSKA (reference sequence). This CDR3 is built from 14 residues. Here the CDR3 reads CSARGSSYNSPLHF. DNA for the CDR3: TGCAGTGCTAGAGGAAGCTCCTATAATTCACCCCTCCACTTT.

The chain recombines TRBV29-1 with TRBJ2-5, with D hard to call. The germline V and J ends were trimmed by 4 bases and 0 bases, with 21 bases remaining between them. The CDR3 has 17 residues. Germline V gives CDR1 SQVTM, CDR2 ANQGSEA. The CDR3 DNA reads TGCAGCGTTGGACCTCACGTAGGGCCTTCGTACCAAGAGACCCAGTACTTC. It translates to CSVGPHVGPSYQETQYF.

In this sample, this clonotype turned up a few times. J is TRBJ2-7 and V is TRBV10-2; 13 bases map to TRBD2. The junction had 4 bases not matched to a gene; V was cut back by 4 bases and J by 4 bases. There are 15 residues in the CDR3. Germline CDR1 reads WSHSY; CDR2 reads SAAADI. The CDR3 sequence is CASSAGLAGKYEQYF. CDR3 DNA: TGCGCCAGCAGTGCGGGACTAGCGGGAAAATACGAGCAGTACTTC.